This paragraph reports one T cell receptor beta chain. This sample was included in a study of T cell changes during pregnancy in multiple sclerosis. The CDR3 has 14 amino acids. V lost 4 bases and J lost 8, with 15 bases in between. Germline V gives CDR1 SGHTA, CDR2 FQGNSA. Generated by immunoSEQ multiplex PCR, the TCRdb table keeps only in-frame clones and is missing some. Here the sample spans tens of thousands of clones, approximately 90% being singletons. The specimen comprised peripheral blood, sampled in the first trimester of pregnancy. This clonotype was sampled from a female donor in good health, enrolled as a control in a pregnancy study. The gene calls are TRBV7-2 and TRBJ2-1; TRBD2 is a possible D gene (6 bases). The CDR3 DNA reads TGTGCCAGCAGCTCAGGGTGGGGAGGCCATGAGCAGTTCTTC. This translates into CASSSGWGGHEQFF.